This entry concerns a single TCR beta chain. Its target antigen remains unknown. No clone much larger than this one lies a single base away; base qualities are absent. The sample comes from a study of cytomegalovirus exposure and HLA in healthy donors (dated 2017 in TCRdb). In terms of the full investigation: An earlier analysis of approximately 640 of the donors reported more than 250 Gb of sequence data and 120 million or so unique TCR beta sequences from about 200 million T cells. The number of typed donors differed by locus: roughly 629-640 for A, B, C, DRB1 and DQB1; 500 to 550 for DQA1; some 610 for DPA1; and 400 to 480 for DPB1. Besides the first cohort of hundreds of subjects, a separate validation cohort made up of some 110 different subjects was used. Using immunosequencing, the study profiled T cell repertoires from approximately 700 subjects and related those repertoires to cytomegalovirus serostatus. Donor age, sex, ethnicity and CMV serostatus were collected together with the repertoire data. In an earlier analysis of 500 to 650 of the donors, high-throughput TCR beta sequencing was used to judge whether each TCR beta V gene segment behaved as functional or pseudogenic. Genome-wide SNP genotypes for about 60% of the 666 donors were used in a later genetic analysis, which treated that subset as a discovery cohort. HLA typing included class I and class II loci at four-digit resolution. The genetic ancestry cluster associated with self-reported Caucasian donors included over 80% of the 398 genotyped donors. An early release that covered about 600 HLA-typed donors contained approximately 300 gigabases of sequencing data and some 87 million unique TCR sequences. A later analysis re-analyzed previously published TCR beta repertoires from 550 to 700 donors and added high-resolution HLA genotyping to study TCR occurrence patterns. Every repertoire in the discovery cohort had been generated on one and the same sequencing platform. Rather than drawing on any new phenotypic data, the later analysis identified candidate immune exposures from TCR beta sequences and the way those sequences occurred across donors. The study was designed to test whether signatures of past pathogen exposure could be identified by cataloging public T cell receptors. Among under 450 genotyped donors of the cohort, an average of 235,054 unique TCR beta nucleotide sequences were sequenced per donor, roughly 18% of them non-productive. High-throughput TCR immunosequencing, statistical association of individual TCRs with disease status, and machine learning were combined to predict cytomegalovirus infection status. Because of strong linkage in the cohort, four to six DR-DQ haplotypes were treated as single units for association and clustering.

General conclusions and limits of the study: Most CMV-associated TCR beta chains appeared to be HLA-restricted in a later analysis, and the HLA associations seemed to be driven largely by CMV exposure. Strong co-occurrence of HLA alleles, especially DR and DQ, made assigning TCR associations to individual alleles difficult. According to the authors, the approach could potentially be generalized to other disease states and immunological phenotypes. The study listed 164 TCR beta chains as associated with cytomegalovirus. HLA typing was unavailable for some donors at each locus, so association tests used only the typed subset. For the cohort, immune exposure information was limited to CMV serostatus. A cluster of highly shared sequence variants was judged likely to represent a technical artifact of the sequencing pipeline. A later genetic analysis associated a missense DCLRE1C variant with V-gene and J-gene trimming of TCR beta chains, and an independent cohort replicated the association. The classifier was reported to diagnose cytomegalovirus status with high specificity and sensitivity in both the original and validation cohorts. According to a later analysis, parvovirus B19, influenza, CMV and Epstein-Barr virus appeared linked to several top co-occurrence clusters. According to a later analysis, TCR association rates differed among HLA loci, with DRB1 alleles showing the most associated TCRs and HLA-C alleles showing the fewest. A further reported finding was that TCR beta sequences accurately predicted the HLA-A and HLA-B alleles for most subjects in the first cohort. Linkage disequilibrium might explain the correlated functional status among segregating V segments, but an unknown experimental factor could not be ruled out. In a later genetic analysis, fewer N-insertions in productive TCRs were reported among donors in an Asian-associated ancestry cluster than the approximately 630-donor mean. Most TCR sequences were seen in very few donors, while some public TCRs were found in many individuals. The earlier analysis of a few hundred of the donors excluded approximately 17 rarely observed V segments, including chromosome 9 orphons, because counts were too low. The cohort was sequenced for TCR beta chains only, and without alpha or paired-chain data the features that could be detected were limited. Some IMGT-functional V segments, including TRBV6-2 and TRBV6-3, could not be distinguished by the 87-base-pair reads and were therefore excluded. Broadly in line with IMGT annotations, most TCR beta V segments showed up in productive rearrangements about 87% or about 30% of the time in an earlier analysis of a few hundred of the donors. Compared with equally common non-associated chains, HLA-associated TCR beta chains in a later analysis were more clonally expanded and had lower generation probabilities. The presence/absence analyses assumed that sequencing depth was roughly uniform across donors, and that assumption may not be true. Specific HLA alleles were associated with 15,000 to 20,000 TCR beta sequences at a false discovery rate of 0.05 in a later analysis. In vitro tests confirmed that a few of the cytomegalovirus-associated TCR beta chains recognize cytomegalovirus antigens.

Trimmed from V: 5 bases; trimmed from J: 6 bases; junction bases lacking a gene match: 7. CDR1 MDHEN and CDR2 SYDVKM are derived from the germline V gene. From its cysteine to its phenylalanine, the CDR3 spans 14 amino acids. The entry retains the CDR3 DNA only, 42 bases that are in frame from base 1. Library preparation was by the immunoSEQ multiplex PCR assay. For the multiplex PCR, a mixture combining 60 forward primers for TCR Vbeta segments and 13 reverse primers for TCR Jbeta segments was used. The CDR3 region of rearranged TCR beta genes was amplified from genomic DNA with a multiplex PCR assay. Amplified TCR beta libraries were sequenced as 87-base-pair reads on the Illumina HiSeq System. In the source study's methods: In a later analysis, approximately 74 million unique TCR beta chains were counted across the 500 to 850 repertoires, and roughly 9.9 million of these chains were shared by at least two donors. A nearest-neighbor algorithm error-corrected the raw reads and collapsed the reads into unique sequences, merging closely related sequences to remove PCR and sequencing errors. Alignment of CDR3 sequences to IMGT reference sequences was used to assign V, D and J gene segments. For a sequence to be retained, at least a six-nucleotide match to both a V gene segment and a J gene segment was required. A rearrangement was called productive if the CDR3 had no stop codons and remained in frame with V and J, and every other rearrangement was called non-productive. Following IMGT convention, CDR3 was defined as the stretch from the second conserved V-encoded cysteine to the conserved J-encoded phenylalanine. The earlier analysis of 450 to 750 of the donors excluded any sequence lacking an unambiguous match to a single V gene segment. An earlier analysis of a few hundred of the donors called V segments functional above 56.7% productive rearrangements and segregating when the between-donor standard deviation exceeded 5%. To diagnose cytomegalovirus status from the catalog of TCR beta chain sequences, a statistical classification framework was built. A later analysis assigned V and J genes by comparing TCR nucleotide sequences with IMGT/GENE-DB human TR gene sequences. The TCRdist pipeline was used in a later analysis to assign CDR3 sequences and most-parsimonious VDJ recombination scenarios. In a later analysis, every TCR beta chain was defined by the combination of its CDR3 amino acid sequence and its V-gene family, and reads without a unique V-gene family were dropped. As a way to deal with suspected cross-contamination and a sequencing artifact, a later analysis dropped hundreds of nucleotide sequences that were highly shared and had low generation probability. A later analysis calculated a clonal expansion index for each public chain from normalized within-repertoire ranks of inferred template counts. In a later analysis, generation probabilities were computed using a VDJ recombination model fitted to out-of-frame rearrangements, and the results were checked against IGoR. Hypergeometric tests were used in a later analysis to score TCR-TCR, TCR-HLA and TCR-CMV co-occurrence, with a repertoire-size bias correction applied to the TCR pairs. A later analysis estimated false discovery rates by permuting HLA or CMV assignments 20 times. In a later analysis, co-occurring TCRs were grouped using DBSCAN, with TCRdist sequence similarity added in when clustering inside HLA-allele-positive subsets. Co-occurrence clustering excluded repertoires with fewer than 30,000 or more than 120,000 public chains, plus five with anomalous nucleotide sharing. Held by TCRdb, this immuneACCESS table contains in-frame sequences only and omits some clones. Under half of the omission traces to an unresolved V gene where checked; the cause of the rest is unknown. Clone size and V and J calls were adopted from that table, with D and trimming inferred from the DNA. The sample records 200,000 or so clones, approximately 84% of which are singletons. 0.2% to 0.3% of the sample goes to the ten largest clones.

The cohort comprised hundreds of healthy bone marrow donors. At the time of sampling, all cohort members were nominally healthy, though unrecorded immune exposures were likely present. The donor was CMV seronegative and belonged to the group of approximately 320 seronegative cohort members. A peripheral blood sample was collected from each donor, and TCR beta sequencing was performed on peripheral blood mononuclear cells. Genomic DNA was extracted from the blood cell samples with the Qiagen DNeasy Blood Extraction Kit. The chain employs TRBV28 and TRBJ2-5; 9 central bases correspond to TRBD1. The TCR comes from a boy younger than 18 in good health and CMV-seronegative. The material sequenced was PBMCs. The CDR3 is CASSAGTGLKTQYF. The base sequence is TGTGCCAGCAGTGCCGGGACAGGGTTAAAGACCCAGTACTTC. The variable domain in full, with residues beyond the CDR3 obtained from the reference TRBV28 and TRBJ2-5 genes, is DVKVTQSSRYLVKRTGEKVFLECVQDMDHENMFWYRQDPGLGLRLIYFSYDVKMKEKGDIPEGYSVSREKKERFSLILESASTNQTSMYLCASSAGTGLKTQYFGPGTRLLVL.